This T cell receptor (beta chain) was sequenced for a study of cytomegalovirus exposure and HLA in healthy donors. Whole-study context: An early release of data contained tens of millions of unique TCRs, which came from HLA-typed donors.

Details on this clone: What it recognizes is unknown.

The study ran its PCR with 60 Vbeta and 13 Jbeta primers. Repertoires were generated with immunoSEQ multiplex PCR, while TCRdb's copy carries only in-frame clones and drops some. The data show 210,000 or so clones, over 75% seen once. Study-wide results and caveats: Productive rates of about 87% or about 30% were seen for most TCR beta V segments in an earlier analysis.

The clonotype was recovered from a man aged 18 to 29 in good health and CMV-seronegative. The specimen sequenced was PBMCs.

The CDR3 nucleotides are TGTGCCAGCAGTTCCCTTGGAAGCGGGAGACCCTACGAGCAGTACTTC. Its translation is CASSSLGSGRPYEQYF. The J gene is TRBJ2-7, the V gene TRBV6-5, with 8 bases fitting TRBD2. The germline V gene has CDR1 MNHEY and CDR2 SVGAGI. The CDR3 spans 16 residues. V trimming: 4 bases; J trimming: 2 bases; junction bases outside the gene matches: 10.